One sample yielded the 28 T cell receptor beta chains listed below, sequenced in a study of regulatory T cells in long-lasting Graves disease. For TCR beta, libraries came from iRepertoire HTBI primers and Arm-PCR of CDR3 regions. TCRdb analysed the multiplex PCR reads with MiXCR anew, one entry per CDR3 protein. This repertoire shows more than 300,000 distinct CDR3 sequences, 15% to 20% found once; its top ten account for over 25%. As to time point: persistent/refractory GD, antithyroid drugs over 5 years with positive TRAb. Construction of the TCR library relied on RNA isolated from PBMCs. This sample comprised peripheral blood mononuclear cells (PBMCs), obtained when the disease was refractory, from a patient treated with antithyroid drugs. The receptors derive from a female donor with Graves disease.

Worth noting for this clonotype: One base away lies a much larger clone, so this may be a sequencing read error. CDR3 loop: CASSEQAVTGGGLFF. As DNA, the CDR3 is TGTGCCAGCAGTGAACAGGCCGTAACTGGCGGGGGGCTGTTTTTT. The V call is TRBV2, the J call TRBJ2-2, with 7 bases matching TRBD2. Per germline, CDR1 SNHLY and CDR2 FYNNEI. This CDR3 is built from 15 residues.

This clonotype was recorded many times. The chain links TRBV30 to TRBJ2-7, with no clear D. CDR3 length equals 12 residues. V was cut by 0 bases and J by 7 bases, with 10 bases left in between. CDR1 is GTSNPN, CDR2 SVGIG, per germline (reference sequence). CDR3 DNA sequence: TGTGCCTGGAGTGTCCGACCGTTTGAGCAGTACTTC. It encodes CAWSVRPFEQYF.

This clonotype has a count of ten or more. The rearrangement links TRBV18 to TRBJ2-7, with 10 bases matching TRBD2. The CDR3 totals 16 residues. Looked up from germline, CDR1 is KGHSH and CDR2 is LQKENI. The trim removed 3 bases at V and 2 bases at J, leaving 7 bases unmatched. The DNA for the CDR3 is TGTGCCAGCTCACCGCGGGTAGCGGGAGGAACCTACGAGCAGTACTTC. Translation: CASSPRVAGGTYEQYF.

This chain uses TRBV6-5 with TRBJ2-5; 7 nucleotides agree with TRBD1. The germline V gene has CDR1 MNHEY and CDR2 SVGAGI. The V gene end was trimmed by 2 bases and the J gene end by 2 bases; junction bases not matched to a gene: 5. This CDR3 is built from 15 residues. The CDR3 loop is CASSYRTGVQETQYF. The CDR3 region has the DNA TGTGCCAGCAGTTACAGGACAGGAGTACAAGAGACCCAGTACTTC.

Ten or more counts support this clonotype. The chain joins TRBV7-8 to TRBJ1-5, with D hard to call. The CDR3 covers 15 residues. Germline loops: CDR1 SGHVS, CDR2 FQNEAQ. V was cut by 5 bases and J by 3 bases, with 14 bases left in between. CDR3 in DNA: TGTGCCAGCAGCCCCGCAACCCCGATCAATCAGCCCCAGCATTTT. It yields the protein CASSPATPINQPQHF.

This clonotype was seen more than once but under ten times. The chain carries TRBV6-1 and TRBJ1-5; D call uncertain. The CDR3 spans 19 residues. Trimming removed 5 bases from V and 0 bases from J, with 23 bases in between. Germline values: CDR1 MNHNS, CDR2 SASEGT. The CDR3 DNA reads TGTGCCAGCAGTACGGGGAGTCGGGGTCTCGCTTATAGCAATCAGCCCCAGCATTTT. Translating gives CASSTGSRGLAYSNQPQHF.

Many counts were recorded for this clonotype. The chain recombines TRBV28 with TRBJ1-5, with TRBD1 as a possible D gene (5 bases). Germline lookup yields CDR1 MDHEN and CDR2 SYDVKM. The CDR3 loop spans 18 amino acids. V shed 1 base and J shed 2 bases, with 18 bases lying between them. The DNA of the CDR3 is TGTGCCAGCAGTTTATTTTCCCGGGTTTTAGGGGGCAATCAGCCCCAGCATTTT. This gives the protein CASSLFSRVLGGNQPQHF.

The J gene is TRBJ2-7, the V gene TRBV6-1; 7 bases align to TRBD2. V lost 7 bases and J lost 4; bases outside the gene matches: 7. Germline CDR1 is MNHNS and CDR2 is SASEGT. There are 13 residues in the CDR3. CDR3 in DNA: TGTGCCAGCACGTTGCGGGAGCAGTACGAGCAGTACTTC. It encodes CASTLREQYEQYF.

DNA for the CDR3: TGCGCCAGCAGCTTCCAGCCGGGACAGGGAGAGACCCAGTACTTC. Protein product: CASSFQPGQGETQYF. The J gene is TRBJ2-5, the V gene TRBV5-1, with TRBD1 identical over 9 bases. Looked up from germline, CDR1 is SGHRS and CDR2 is YFSETQ. The CDR3 has 15 residues. V lost 2 bases, J lost 4 bases, and 6 bases stayed unmatched. Full variable domain (rest looked up from reference TRBV5-1 and TRBJ2-5): KAGVTQTPRYLIKTRGQQVTLSCSPISGHRSVSWYQQTPGQGLQFLFEYFSETQRNKGNFPGRFSGRQFSNSRSEMNVSTLELGDSALYLCASSFQPGQGETQYFGPGTRLLVL.

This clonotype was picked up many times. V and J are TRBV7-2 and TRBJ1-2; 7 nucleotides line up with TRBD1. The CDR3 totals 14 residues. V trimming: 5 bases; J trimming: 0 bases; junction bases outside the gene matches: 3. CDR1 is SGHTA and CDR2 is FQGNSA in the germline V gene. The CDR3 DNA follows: TGTGCCAGCAGCGCCGACAGGGCTAACTATGGCTACACCTTC. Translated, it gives CASSADRANYGYTF.

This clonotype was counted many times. CDR3 protein: CATSGQWPATNTGELFF. The CDR3, as DNA: TGTGCCACCAGCGGACAATGGCCAGCGACGAACACCGGGGAGCTGTTTTTT. The chain joins TRBV15 to TRBJ2-2; the D gene is possibly TRBD1 (5 bases). CDR3 length: 17 residues. Germline lookup yields CDR1 LNHNV and CDR2 YYDKDF (reference sequence). With 5 bases removed from V and 0 bases from J, the gap between germline ends came to 16 bases.

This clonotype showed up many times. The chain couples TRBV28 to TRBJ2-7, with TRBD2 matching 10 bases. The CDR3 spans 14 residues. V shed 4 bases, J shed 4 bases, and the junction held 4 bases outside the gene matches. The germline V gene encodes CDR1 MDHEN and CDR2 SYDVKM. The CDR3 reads CASSSSGSGYEQYF. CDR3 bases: TGTGCCAGCAGTTCTAGCGGGAGTGGGTACGAGCAGTACTTC.

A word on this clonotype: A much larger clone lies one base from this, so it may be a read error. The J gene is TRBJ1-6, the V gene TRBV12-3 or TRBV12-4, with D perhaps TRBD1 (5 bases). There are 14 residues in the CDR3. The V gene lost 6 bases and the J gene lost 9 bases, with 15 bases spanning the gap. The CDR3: CASSLMTEGSPLHF. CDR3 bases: TGTGCCAGCAGCCTGATGACAGAGGGTTCACCCCTCCACTTT.

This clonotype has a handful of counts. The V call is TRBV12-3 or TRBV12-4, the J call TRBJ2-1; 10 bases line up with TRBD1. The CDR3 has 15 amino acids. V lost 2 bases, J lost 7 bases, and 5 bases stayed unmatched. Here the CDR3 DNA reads TGTGCCAGCAGTTTATTGGGACAGGGGCCAAATGAGCAGTTCTTC. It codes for CASSLLGQGPNEQFF.

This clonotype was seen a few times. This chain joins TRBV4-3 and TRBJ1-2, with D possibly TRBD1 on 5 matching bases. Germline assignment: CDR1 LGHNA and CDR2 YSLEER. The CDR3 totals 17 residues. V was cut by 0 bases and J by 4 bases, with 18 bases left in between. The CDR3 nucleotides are TGCGCCAGCAGCCAAGAGACGACGCAGGGATATTTCTATGGCTACACCTTC. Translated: CASSQETTQGYFYGYTF.

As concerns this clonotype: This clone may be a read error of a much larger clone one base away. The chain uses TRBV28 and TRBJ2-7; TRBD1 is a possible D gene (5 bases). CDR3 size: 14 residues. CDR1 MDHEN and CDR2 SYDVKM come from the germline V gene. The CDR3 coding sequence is TGTACCAGCAGTTTATCCGCAGGGAACCACGAGCAGTACTTC. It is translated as CTSSLSAGNHEQYF. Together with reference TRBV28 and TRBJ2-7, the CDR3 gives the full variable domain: DVKVTQSSRYLVKRTGEKVFLECVQDMDHENMFWYRQDPGLGLRLIYFSYDVKMKEKGDIPEGYSVSREKKERFSLILESASTNQTSMYLCTSSLSAGNHEQYFGPGTRLTVT.

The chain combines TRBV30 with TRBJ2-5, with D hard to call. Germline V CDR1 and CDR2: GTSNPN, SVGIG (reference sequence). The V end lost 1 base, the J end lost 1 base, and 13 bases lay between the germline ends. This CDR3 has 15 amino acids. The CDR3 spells CAWSANSATQETQYF. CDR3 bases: TGTGCCTGGAGTGCAAACTCAGCGACCCAAGAGACCCAGTACTTC.

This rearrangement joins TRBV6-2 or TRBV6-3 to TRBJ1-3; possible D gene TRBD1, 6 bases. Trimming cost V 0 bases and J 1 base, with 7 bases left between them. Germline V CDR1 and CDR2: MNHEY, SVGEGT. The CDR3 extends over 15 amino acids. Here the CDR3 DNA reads TGTGCCAGCAGTTACTCGACAGGTTCTGGAAACACCATATATTTT. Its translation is CASSYSTGSGNTIYF.

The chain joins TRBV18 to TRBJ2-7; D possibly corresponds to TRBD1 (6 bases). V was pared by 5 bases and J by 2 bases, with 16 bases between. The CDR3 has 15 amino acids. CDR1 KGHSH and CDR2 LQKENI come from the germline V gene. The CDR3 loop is CASSVSLTGAYEQYF. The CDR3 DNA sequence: TGTGCCAGCTCAGTCAGCCTGACAGGAGCCTACGAGCAGTACTTC.

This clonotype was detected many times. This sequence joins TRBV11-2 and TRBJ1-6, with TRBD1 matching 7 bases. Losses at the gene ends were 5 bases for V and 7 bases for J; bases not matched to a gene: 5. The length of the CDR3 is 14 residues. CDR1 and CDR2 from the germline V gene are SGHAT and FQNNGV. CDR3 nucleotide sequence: TGTGCCAGCAGCCAACCGGGACAGAATTCACCCCTCCACTTT. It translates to CASSQPGQNSPLHF.

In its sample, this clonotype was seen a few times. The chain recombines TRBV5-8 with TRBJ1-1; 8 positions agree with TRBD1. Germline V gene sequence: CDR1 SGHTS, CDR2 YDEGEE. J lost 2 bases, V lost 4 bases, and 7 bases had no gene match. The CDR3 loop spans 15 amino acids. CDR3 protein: CASSGLTGVNTEAFF. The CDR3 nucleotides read TGTGCCAGCAGCGGTCTGACAGGGGTTAACACTGAAGCTTTCTTT. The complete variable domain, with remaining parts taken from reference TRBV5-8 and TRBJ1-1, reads EAGVTQSPTHLIKTRGQQATLRCSPISGHTSVYWYQQALGLGLQFLLWYDEGEERNRGNFPPRFSGRQFPNYSSELNVNALELEDSALYLCASSGLTGVNTEAFFGQGTRLTVV.

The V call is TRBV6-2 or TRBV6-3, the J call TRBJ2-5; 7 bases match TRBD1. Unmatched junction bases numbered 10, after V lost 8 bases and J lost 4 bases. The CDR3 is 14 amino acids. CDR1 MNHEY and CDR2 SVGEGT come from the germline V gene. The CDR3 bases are TGTGCCAGCCTTCGGCCAGGGGGAACAGAGACCCAGTACTTC. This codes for CASLRPGGTETQYF.

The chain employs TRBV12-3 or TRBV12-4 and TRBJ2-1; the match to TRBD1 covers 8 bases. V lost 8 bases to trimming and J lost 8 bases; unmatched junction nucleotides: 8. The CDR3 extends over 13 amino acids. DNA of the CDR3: TGTGCCAGCCAGACAGGGGCCCCCTATGAGCAGTTCTTC. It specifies CASQTGAPYEQFF.

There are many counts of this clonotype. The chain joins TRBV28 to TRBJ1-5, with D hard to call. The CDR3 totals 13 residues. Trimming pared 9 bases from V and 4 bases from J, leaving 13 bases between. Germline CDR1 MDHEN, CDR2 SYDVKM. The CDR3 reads CASSITENQPQHF. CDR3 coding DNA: TGTGCCAGTTCGATAACAGAGAATCAGCCCCAGCATTTT.

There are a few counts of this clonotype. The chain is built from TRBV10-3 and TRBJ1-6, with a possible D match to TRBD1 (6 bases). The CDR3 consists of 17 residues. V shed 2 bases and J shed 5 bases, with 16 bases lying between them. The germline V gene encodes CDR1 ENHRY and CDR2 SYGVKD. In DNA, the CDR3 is TGTGCCATCAGTGAGACTGGCGTCGGACAGAATAATTCACCCCTCCACTTT. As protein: CAISETGVGQNNSPLHF.

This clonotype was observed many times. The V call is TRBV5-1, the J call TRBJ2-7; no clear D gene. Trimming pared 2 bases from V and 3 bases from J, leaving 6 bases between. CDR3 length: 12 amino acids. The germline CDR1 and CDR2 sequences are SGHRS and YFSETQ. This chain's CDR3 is CASSFEHYEQYF. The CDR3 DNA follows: TGCGCCAGCAGCTTCGAGCACTACGAGCAGTACTTC.

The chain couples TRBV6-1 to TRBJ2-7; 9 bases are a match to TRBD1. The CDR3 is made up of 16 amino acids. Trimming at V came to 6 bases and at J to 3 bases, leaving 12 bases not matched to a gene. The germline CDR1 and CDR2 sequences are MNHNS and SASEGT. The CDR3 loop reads CASSYMTGGILYEQYF. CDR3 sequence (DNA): TGTGCCAGCAGCTACATGACAGGGGGAATTCTCTACGAGCAGTACTTC.

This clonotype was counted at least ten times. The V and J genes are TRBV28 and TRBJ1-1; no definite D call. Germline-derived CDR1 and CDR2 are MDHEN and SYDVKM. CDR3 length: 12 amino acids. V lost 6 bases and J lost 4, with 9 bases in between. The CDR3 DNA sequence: TGTGCCAGCAGGTTGCTGGGCACTGAAGCTTTCTTT. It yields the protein CASRLLGTEAFF.